Listed here is a single TCR beta chain. As yet, its antigen is unknown. Germline V lookup: CDR1 ENHRY, CDR2 SYGVKD. Deletions cut 10 bases from V and 8 bases from J, with 17 bases between. The length of the CDR3 is 12 residues. RNA transcripts gave rise to amplified TCR beta CDR3 regions. A set of HTBI primers served as the primers for a first-round RT-PCR of the TCR CDR3. TCRdb used MiXCR to reprocess the multiplex PCR reads, holding one entry per CDR3 protein. The data hold 550,000 to 700,000 distinct CDR3 sequences, with about half observed a single time. Patients were excluded because of uncontrolled infection, other autoimmune disease, pregnancy or lactation. The data derive from a study of T cells in Graves' hyperthyroidism and ophthalmopathy. Regarding the study as a whole: From stable hyperthyroidism, ophthalmopathy was set apart by a 13 V-J model. In the blood, most expanded thyroid clonotypes above 0.001 appeared as well. It was a median approximately 7.1 months before onset that the model predicted ophthalmopathy.

This sequence was found in an adult woman with Graves' disease, either hyperthyroidism or ophthalmopathy (not recorded which). V usage is TRBV10-3 and J usage is TRBJ1-2; D is undetermined. Sequencing used peripheral blood or thyroid tissue (not recorded which). CDR3 DNA sequence: TGTGCCACCTATTGGCGGACGGACGGCTACACCTTC. This codes for CATYWRTDGYTF.